The 21 T cell receptor beta chains below come from one sample, sequenced in a study of blood T cells in healthy people across ages (dated by TCRdb to the mid-2010s). Library preparation was by 5' RACE. Sequenced using an Illumina HiSeq 2500. The second PCR ran for about 6 to 12 cycles and used a J-beta primer mix along with a sample-barcoded 5' primer. TCRdb reprocessed the public reads (quality trimming at Q25 with fastp, clone calling with MiXCR) and kept in-frame beta chains. Rows are combined by CDR3 protein, so each entry shows the most common genes and DNA. In all, the sample holds roughly 830,000 distinct CDR3 sequences, and around 68% of those were seen once. Roughly 25% of the sample belongs to the ten largest clones. Sequenced input: blood. These receptors were taken from a man aged 25 to 45 in good health.

CDR3: CASRGLGTASGANVLTF. The CDR3, as DNA: TGTGCCAGCAGAGGCCTCGGGACAGCCTCTGGGGCCAACGTCCTGACTTTC. The gene calls are TRBV28 and TRBJ2-6, with 7 bases matching TRBD1. The germline gives CDR1 MDHEN, CDR2 SYDVKM. The CDR3 runs 17 residues. V lost 6 bases, J lost 0 bases, and 8 bases stayed unmatched.

This rearrangement joins TRBV28 to TRBJ2-5, with 7 bases lining up with TRBD1. V dropped 5 bases and J dropped 2; count of bases not matched to a gene: 8. This CDR3 is built from 15 residues. Per the germline V gene, CDR1 is MDHEN and CDR2 is SYDVKM. The CDR3 coding sequence is TGTGCCAGCAGTCGTCCGGGACAGAGTCAAGAGACCCAGTACTTC. This codes for CASSRPGQSQETQYF.

This sequence joins TRBV2 and TRBJ2-5; possible D gene TRBD2, 5 bases. CDR1 and CDR2 (germline): SNHLY, FYNNEI. V shed 3 bases and J shed 11 bases, with 16 bases lying between them. The CDR3 consists of 13 residues. The CDR3, as DNA: TGTGCCAGCAGTGATTTCGGGCGAAGGGAGCAGTACTTC. Its translation is CASSDFGRREQYF.

Details on this clonotype: At one of its ends the junction is not consistent with the germline gene, which may arise from a read error. The chain is built from TRBV7-9 and TRBJ2-1; possible D gene TRBD2, 7 bases. Germline CDR1 reads SEHNR; CDR2 reads FQNEAQ (reference sequence). The CDR3 has 15 residues. The CDR3 spells CTSSVLRGAGNEQFF. In DNA form, the CDR3 reads TGTACCAGCAGCGTCCTCCGGGGGGCTGGGAATGAGCAGTTCTTC.

The CDR3 reads CASSYAISGANVLTF. CDR3 coding DNA: TGTGCCAGCAGTTACGCTATCTCTGGGGCCAACGTCCTGACTTTC. The chain couples TRBV6-5 to TRBJ2-6; unclear D gene. Trimming removed 2 bases from V and 0 bases from J, with 5 bases in between. Germline CDR1 is MNHEY and CDR2 is SVGAGI. CDR3 length: 15 residues.

The rearrangement joins TRBV7-2 to TRBJ2-5, with a weak D call TRBD1 (7 bases). CDR1 is SGHTA and CDR2 is FQGNSA in the germline V gene. V was pared by 5 bases and J by 5 bases, with 15 bases between. The CDR3 contains 14 residues. CDR3 DNA: TGTGCCAGCAGCCTTCAGGGGGGCAGGGAGACCCAGTACTTC. Encoded protein: CASSLQGGRETQYF.

The chain combines TRBV14 with TRBJ2-1; D is undetermined. Trimming removed 0 bases from V and 4 bases from J, with 13 bases in between. CDR3 length: 16 amino acids. The germline V gene has CDR1 SGHDN and CDR2 FVKESK. CDR3: CASSQDWTAAYNEQFF. CDR3 DNA sequence: TGTGCCAGCAGCCAAGATTGGACCGCGGCTTACAATGAGCAGTTCTTC. The variable domain in full, with the rest retrieved from reference TRBV14 and TRBJ2-1, is EAGVTQFPSHSVIEKGQTVTLRCDPISGHDNLYWYRRVMGKEIKFLLHFVKESKQDESGMPNNRFLAERTGGTYSTLKVQPAELEDSGVYFCASSQDWTAAYNEQFFGPGTRLTVL.

This clonotype was counted a few times. CDR3 sequence reads: CASSQRDRYYEQYF. In DNA form, the CDR3 reads TGTGCCAGCAGTCAAAGGGACAGGTACTACGAGCAGTACTTC. The chain employs TRBV27 and TRBJ2-7; 8 bases are shared with TRBD1. This CDR3 spans 14 amino acids. V was clipped by 5 bases and J by 3 bases; unmatched bases: 6. Looked up from germline, CDR1 is MNHEY and CDR2 is SMNVEV (reference sequence).

This clonotype was found a few times. The chain combines TRBV27 with TRBJ2-7; D is unresolved. Trimming cost V 8 bases and J 0 bases, with 11 bases left between them. CDR1 and CDR2 (germline): MNHEY, SMNVEV (reference sequence). The CDR3 has 13 amino acids. The CDR3 reads CASRGRVSYEQYF. CDR3 nucleotides: TGTGCCAGCCGTGGTAGGGTCTCCTACGAGCAGTACTTC.

The rearrangement joins TRBV30 to TRBJ2-7; D ambiguous. The CDR3 is made up of 13 amino acids. V dropped 2 bases and J dropped 9 bases, with 17 bases sitting between them. Germline lookup yields CDR1 GTSNPN and CDR2 SVGIG (reference sequence). CDR3 DNA sequence: TGTGCCTGGAGTATGGGTGGGCCCGATGTGCAGTACTTC. Residues: CAWSMGGPDVQYF.

The rearrangement uses TRBV3-1 and TRBJ2-3; 8 bases agree with TRBD2. This CDR3 comprises 16 residues. The V and J ends lost 0 bases and 3 bases, in that order; junction bases with no gene match: 5. Germline V gene data show CDR1 as LGHDT and CDR2 as YNNKEL (reference sequence). Here the CDR3 DNA reads TGTGCCAGCAGCCAAGAACGGGGGGGGGCGACAGATACGCAGTATTTT. This codes for CASSQERGGATDTQYF.

V usage is TRBV20-1 and J usage is TRBJ2-2, with D possibly being TRBD1 (6 bases). Trimming removed 6 bases at V and 3 bases at J, with 11 bases between. The germline V gene encodes CDR1 DFQATT and CDR2 SNEGSKA (reference sequence). The CDR3 is 13 amino acids. The CDR3 spells CSARGRDTGELFF. DNA of the CDR3: TGCAGTGCCAGGGGCCGGGACACCGGGGAGCTGTTTTTT.

This clonotype came up once. The chain recombines TRBV20-1 with TRBJ2-5, with 8 positions matching TRBD2. This CDR3 has 14 residues. Trimming at V came to 3 bases and at J to 2 bases, leaving 5 bases not matched to a gene. Germline CDR1 is DFQATT and CDR2 is SNEGSKA (reference sequence). DNA of the CDR3: TGCAGTGCTAGTCCGAGCGGGGGTCAAGAGACCCAGTACTTC. Residues: CSASPSGGQETQYF.

The CDR3 here is CSARGGGGTDTQYF. CDR3 bases: TGCAGTGCTAGAGGCGGGGGAGGGACAGATACGCAGTATTTT. V and J are TRBV20-1 and TRBJ2-3; 7 positions agree with TRBD2. J was trimmed by 3 bases and V by 1 base; bases with no gene match: 4. The CDR3 covers 14 residues. Germline CDR1 DFQATT, CDR2 SNEGSKA (reference sequence).

This sequence joins TRBV7-2 and TRBJ1-2; TRBD1 aligns across 7 bases. Per germline, CDR1 SGHTA and CDR2 FQGNSA. The V and J ends lost 1 base and 6 bases, in that order; junction bases with no gene match: 5. This CDR3 comprises 14 residues. The CDR3 DNA reads TGTGCCAGCAGCTTAGGACAGGGATGGAATGGCTACACCTTC. Encoded protein: CASSLGQGWNGYTF.

The chain couples TRBV21-1 to TRBJ1-2. TRBV21-1 is assigned pseudogene status. The CDR3 consists of 15 residues. CDR3 sequence reads: CASSNPGRTNYGYTF. In DNA, the CDR3 is TGTGCCAGCAGCAATCCAGGCCGGACTAACTATGGCTACACCTTC.

The rearrangement links TRBV27 to TRBJ2-7; tentatively, D is TRBD1 (5 bases). Germline V gene sequence: CDR1 MNHEY, CDR2 SMNVEV (reference sequence). Trimming removed 2 bases at V and 2 bases at J, with 16 bases between. CDR3 length: 16 amino acids. The CDR3 is CASSLRGHGTPYEQYF. CDR3 in DNA: TGTGCCAGCAGTTTAAGAGGACACGGAACACCCTACGAGCAGTACTTC.

The V gene is TRBV7-3, the J gene TRBJ2-1; TRBD1 agrees at 7 bases. The germline V gene has CDR1 SGHTA and CDR2 FQGTGA. CDR3 size: 15 residues. V dropped 5 bases and J dropped 7; count of bases not matched to a gene: 11. The CDR3 DNA reads TGTGCCAGCAGCCCTCTCGAGGGGGCCGGGAATGAGCAGTTCTTC. The encoded protein is CASSPLEGAGNEQFF.

About this clonotype: A much larger clone lies one base from this, so it may be a read error. Given the absence of the conserved phenylalanine or tryptophan at the CDR3 end, a read error is likely. V and J are TRBV29-1 and TRBJ2-5; the match to TRBD2 covers 7 bases. The J call could be wrong; TRBJ2-7 is a better fit for the DNA end. The length of the CDR3 is 13 residues. Germline CDR1 reads SQVTM; CDR2 reads ANQGSEA. The CDR3: CSASEAGTYEQYL. As DNA, the CDR3 is TGCAGCGCCTCGGAAGCGGGGACCTACGAGCAGTACTTA.

The chain joins TRBV6-2 or TRBV6-3 to TRBJ1-2, with 9 bases identical to TRBD1. CDR1 is MNHEY, CDR2 SVGEGT, per germline. The CDR3 totals 15 residues. V was clipped by 2 bases and J by 4 bases; unmatched bases: 5. The CDR3 bases are TGTGCCAGCAGTTACCGGGACAGGGACGGCTATGGCTACACCTTC. Protein product: CASSYRDRDGYGYTF.

The chain combines TRBV25-1 with TRBJ2-5; either TRBD1 or TRBD2 may fit D (6 bases each). With 3 bases removed from V and 2 bases from J, the gap between germline ends came to 16 bases. The germline V gene has CDR1 MGHDK and CDR2 SYGVNS. CDR3 length: 16 amino acids. The CDR3 DNA is TGTGCCAGCAGTGACCTCCTAAGAGGGGGGCAAGAGACCCAGTACTTC. Its translation: CASSDLLRGGQETQYF.